These 17 T cell receptor beta chains originate from one sample sequenced in a study of blood T cell repertoires in COVID-19. The table came from immunoSEQ multiplex PCR; TCRdb's copy has only in-frame clones and leaves some out. Found here are 90,000 to 100,000 clones, about 71% of them singletons; the top ten hold around 24%. Sequences were obtained from peripheral blood. The origin of the receptors is a woman aged 55 to 70 in a cohort sampled during active or convalescent COVID-19.

The chain couples TRBV20-1 to TRBJ2-1; possible D gene TRBD2, 5 bases. CDR1 is DFQATT and CDR2 is SNEGSKA in the germline V gene (reference sequence). The CDR3 contains 17 residues. Trimming pared 3 bases from V and 8 bases from J, leaving 26 bases between. The CDR3, as DNA: TGCAGTGCTAGTCCGCTCTTATCGGCGGGTAAAAGAGATGAGCAGTTCTTC. Amino acids: CSASPLLSAGKRDEQFF.

This rearrangement joins TRBV4-1 to TRBJ1-1; tentative D call: TRBD1 (5 bases). Trimming left V 4 bases short and J 0 bases short, with 12 bases between. Germline V lookup: CDR1 MGHRA, CDR2 YSYEKL. The CDR3 length is 15 residues. The CDR3 loop reads CASSPKTAVNTEAFF. CDR3 nucleotides: TGCGCCAGCAGCCCCAAGACAGCAGTGAACACTGAAGCTTTCTTT.

The chain carries TRBV4-1 and TRBJ1-1; 7 nucleotides align to TRBD1. The germline CDR1 and CDR2 sequences are MGHRA and YSYEKL. This CDR3 spans 17 amino acids. The ends lost 0 bases at V and 4 bases at J; junction bases unmatched: 11. This CDR3 reads CASSQDYDRARGTEAFF. CDR3 DNA: TGCGCCAGCAGCCAAGATTACGACAGGGCGCGTGGCACTGAAGCTTTCTTT.

This clone appeared a few times. The rearrangement joins TRBV24-1 to TRBJ1-5, with 7 nucleotides matching TRBD1. The J segment lost 2 bases and the V segment lost 4 bases, leaving 7 bases of the junction unmatched. This CDR3 has 16 residues. CDR1 and CDR2 from the germline V gene are KGHDR and SFDVKD. The CDR3 DNA is TGTGCCACCAGTGACTCGAAGGGGGCCGGCAATCAGCCCCAGCATTTT. Translated: CATSDSKGAGNQPQHF.

The rearrangement joins TRBV6-6 to TRBJ2-1; 9 nucleotides agree with TRBD2. The germline V gene encodes CDR1 MNHNY and CDR2 SVGAGI (reference sequence). The junction had 4 bases not matched to a gene; V was cut back by 6 bases and J by 7 bases. This CDR3 comprises 13 residues. CDR3 residues: CASRRGGENEQFF. Written as DNA, the CDR3 is TGTGCCAGCAGACGCGGGGGGGAGAATGAGCAGTTCTTC.

The J gene is TRBJ1-2, the V gene TRBV6-2 or TRBV6-3; D may be TRBD1 (6 bases). The CDR3 is made up of 14 amino acids. V was trimmed by 0 bases and J by 8 bases, leaving 13 bases between them. Germline assignment: CDR1 MNHEY and CDR2 SVGEGT. CDR3 sequence: CASSYSGAPGGYTF. For the CDR3, the DNA is TGTGCCAGCAGTTACTCGGGGGCGCCGGGCGGCTACACCTTC.

The chain uses TRBV2 and TRBJ1-5; the D gene is possibly TRBD1 (5 bases). Trimming removed 3 bases at V and 2 bases at J, with 14 bases between. Germline V lookup: CDR1 SNHLY, CDR2 FYNNEI. CDR3 length equals 16 residues. The CDR3 sequence is CASSDPWGTGNQPQHF. The CDR3, as DNA: TGTGCCAGCAGTGACCCCTGGGGGACTGGCAATCAGCCCCAGCATTTT.

The chain is built from TRBV11-2 and TRBJ2-7, with D possibly being TRBD2 (7 bases). CDR1 SGHAT and CDR2 FQNNGV come from the germline V gene. The V end was cut by 5 bases, the J end by 3 bases, with 17 bases between. CDR3 length equals 15 residues. Here the CDR3 reads CASSPWGGHLYEQYF. CDR3 in DNA: TGTGCCAGCAGCCCATGGGGGGGACACCTCTACGAGCAGTACTTC.

V is TRBV5-1 and J is TRBJ1-4, with 8 positions matching TRBD1. CDR1 and CDR2 (germline): SGHRS, YFSETQ. The CDR3 covers 16 residues. The ends lost 2 bases at V and 7 bases at J; junction bases unmatched: 10. In nucleotides, the CDR3 is TGCGCCAGCAGCTTTAACGGACAGGGAGTGTTTGAAAAACTGTTTTTT. This codes for CASSFNGQGVFEKLFF.

The sample holds one count of this clone. J is TRBJ2-1 and V is TRBV27; D call uncertain. V was cut by 7 bases and J by 5 bases, with 21 bases left in between. The CDR3 is 16 amino acids. Germline V gene lookup returns CDR1 MNHEY and CDR2 SMNVEV (reference sequence). CDR3 sequence reads: CASTQSRSSPHNEQFF. Here the CDR3 DNA reads TGTGCCAGCACCCAATCCCGGTCCTCACCACACAATGAGCAGTTCTTC.

V and J are TRBV5-5 and TRBJ2-2, with D perhaps matching TRBD1 (6 bases). Germline CDR1 and CDR2: SGHKS and YYEKEE (reference sequence). With 7 bases removed from V and 8 bases from J, the gap between germline ends came to 18 bases. The CDR3 spans 14 residues. CDR3 sequence (DNA): TGTGCCAGCGGGCGACAGGACTCACGGGGGGAGCTGTTTTTT. It encodes CASGRQDSRGELFF.

This sequence joins TRBV5-4 and TRBJ2-7; 10 bases agree with TRBD1. The J segment lost 6 bases and the V segment lost 4 bases, leaving 16 bases of the junction unmatched. The germline V gene has CDR1 SGHNT and CDR2 YYREEE (reference sequence). The CDR3 runs to 17 residues. The CDR3 DNA is TGTGCCAGCAGCCGGAAGCCCTCCGGGACAGGGGTTCGCGAGCAGTACTTC. Protein: CASSRKPSGTGVREQYF.

The chain employs TRBV6-2 or TRBV6-3 and TRBJ2-1; TRBD2 agrees at 10 bases. Germline trimming cut 6 bases from V and 7 bases from J; bases unmatched to any gene: 9. Germline-derived CDR1 and CDR2 are MNHEY and SVGEGT. This CDR3 region has 15 residues. In nucleotides, the CDR3 is TGTGCCAGCAGCCTGAGCGGGGGGGCGCTAAATGAGCAGTTCTTC. It is translated as CASSLSGGALNEQFF.

Only one count was recorded for this clone. This sequence joins TRBV6-5 and TRBJ1-3; 9 positions agree with TRBD1. This CDR3 is built from 15 residues. The trim removed 1 base at V and 4 bases at J, leaving 2 bases unmatched. Germline CDR1 is MNHEY and CDR2 is SVGAGI. CDR3 sequence: CASSYYRGRGNTIYF. In DNA, the CDR3 is TGTGCCAGCAGTTACTACAGGGGGCGCGGAAACACCATATATTTT.

V and J are TRBV13 and TRBJ1-6; 7 bases line up with TRBD1. The V segment lost 0 bases and the J segment 9 bases; nucleotides outside the gene matches: 5. Germline values: CDR1 PRHDT, CDR2 FYEKMQ (reference sequence). The CDR3 contains 15 residues. For the CDR3, the DNA is TGTGCCAGCAGCTTAGGGACAGGGAGGAGTTCACCCCTCCACTTT. It encodes CASSLGTGRSSPLHF.

This rearrangement joins TRBV9 to TRBJ1-3; D might be TRBD1 (6 bases). The V end lost 3 bases, the J end lost 2 bases, and 15 bases lay between the germline ends. This CDR3 contains 16 residues. CDR1 SGDLS and CDR2 YYNGEE come from the germline V gene. CDR3 in DNA: TGTGCCAGCAGCGCATCACAGGGAAGGACTGGAAACACCATATATTTT. Translated: CASSASQGRTGNTIYF.

This rearrangement joins TRBV2 to TRBJ2-7; 8 positions agree with TRBD2. The germline V gene has CDR1 SNHLY and CDR2 FYNNEI. The CDR3 runs to 14 residues. V lost 7 bases and J lost 2; bases outside the gene matches: 7. Here the CDR3 reads CASTLLAVPYEQYF. The CDR3 nucleotides read TGTGCCAGCACATTACTAGCGGTGCCCTACGAGCAGTACTTC.